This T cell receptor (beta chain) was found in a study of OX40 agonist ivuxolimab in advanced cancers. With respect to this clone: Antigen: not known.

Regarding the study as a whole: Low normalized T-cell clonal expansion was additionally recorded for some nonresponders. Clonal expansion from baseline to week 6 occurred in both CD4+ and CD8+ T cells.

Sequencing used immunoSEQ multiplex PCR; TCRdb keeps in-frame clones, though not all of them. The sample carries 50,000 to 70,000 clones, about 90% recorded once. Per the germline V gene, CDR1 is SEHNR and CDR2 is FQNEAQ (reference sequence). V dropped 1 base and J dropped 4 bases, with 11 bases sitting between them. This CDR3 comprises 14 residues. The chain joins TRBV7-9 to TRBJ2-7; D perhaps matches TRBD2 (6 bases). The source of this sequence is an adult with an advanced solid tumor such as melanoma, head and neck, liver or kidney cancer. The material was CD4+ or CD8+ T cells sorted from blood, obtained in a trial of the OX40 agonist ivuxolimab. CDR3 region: CASSLVAGRYEQYF. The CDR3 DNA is TGTGCCAGCAGCTTAGTGGCAGGGAGGTACGAGCAGTACTTC.